The rows below give T cell receptor beta chains drawn from one sample of a study of shared clonotypes between healthy human individuals. TCRdb's copy holds only in-frame clones and misses some; the assay was immunoSEQ multiplex PCR. The table lists about 2,200,000 clones, about 93% of them singletons. Sequencing was performed on naive CD8+ T cells from PBMCs. All receptors come from a man between 18 and 35 years old in good health. Some clones in this sample may be carry-over from other donors' samples. CDR3s include the opening cysteine and the closing phenylalanine or tryptophan. Each record gives: clone size, V gene, J gene, D gene, CDR3 protein, CDR3 DNA. A D gene is named only where the DNA matches it firmly. Clone size is given for some rows only: seen once, a few or many times, or a class if the clone is expanded.

abundance: NA; v_gene: TRBV5-6; j_gene: TRBJ1-6; d_gene: NA; CDR3aa: CASSLGDTASPLHF; CDR3nt: TGTGCCAGCAGCTTGGGAGACACAGCTTCACCCCTCCACTTT
abundance: NA; v_gene: TRBV7-2; j_gene: TRBJ2-7; d_gene: TRBD2; CDR3aa: CASSIGLASYEQYF; CDR3nt: TGTGCCAGCAGCATCGGACTAGCTTCCTACGAGCAGTACTTC
abundance: NA; v_gene: TRBV5-6; j_gene: TRBJ1-6; d_gene: NA; CDR3aa: CASSKPGLNSPLHF; CDR3nt: TGTGCCAGCAGCAAGCCGGGACTAAATTCACCCCTCCACTTT
abundance: NA; v_gene: TRBV2; j_gene: TRBJ2-7; d_gene: NA; CDR3aa: CASSEWSQGRDYEQYF; CDR3nt: TGTGCCAGCAGTGAATGGAGCCAGGGTCGAGACTACGAGCAGTACTTC
abundance: once; v_gene: TRBV9; j_gene: TRBJ2-3; d_gene: NA; CDR3aa: CASSVGGGPVRGTDTQYF; CDR3nt: TGTGCCAGCAGCGTAGGAGGGGGACCCGTCCGGGGGACAGATACGCAGTATTTT
abundance: NA; v_gene: TRBV29-1; j_gene: TRBJ2-1; d_gene: TRBD1; CDR3aa: CSVKRTGPYNEQFF; CDR3nt: TGCAGCGTCAAGAGGACAGGGCCCTACAATGAGCAGTTCTTC
abundance: once; v_gene: TRBV28; j_gene: TRBJ2-2; d_gene: TRBD1; CDR3aa: CASLRTGGDTGELFF; CDR3nt: TGTGCCAGCCTCCGGACAGGGGGCGACACCGGGGAGCTGTTTTTT
abundance: once; v_gene: TRBV5-6; j_gene: TRBJ1-2; d_gene: NA; CDR3aa: CASSLGWGYTF; CDR3nt: TGTGCCAGCAGCTTGGGATGGGGCTACACCTTC
abundance: NA; v_gene: TRBV10-3; j_gene: TRBJ1-1; d_gene: NA; CDR3aa: CATTRTEMNTEAFF; CDR3nt: TGTGCCACCACCCGGACGGAAATGAACACTGAAGCTTTCTTT
abundance: NA; v_gene: TRBV27; j_gene: TRBJ1-2; d_gene: TRBD1; CDR3aa: CASRGYRGGDNYGYTF; CDR3nt: TGTGCCAGCAGGGGGTACAGGGGAGGGGACAACTATGGCTACACCTTC
abundance: NA; v_gene: TRBV11-3; j_gene: TRBJ2-2; d_gene: NA; CDR3aa: CASSAGAGGELFF; CDR3nt: TGTGCCAGCAGCGCGGGGGCGGGAGGGGAGCTGTTTTTT
abundance: once; v_gene: TRBV27; j_gene: TRBJ1-4; d_gene: NA; CDR3aa: CASSFLTNEKLFF; CDR3nt: TGTGCCAGCAGTTTTCTGACTAATGAAAAACTGTTTTTT
abundance: few; v_gene: TRBV7-6; j_gene: TRBJ1-1; d_gene: NA; CDR3aa: CATSRTENTEAFF; CDR3nt: TGTGCAACCAGCCGCACGGAGAACACTGAAGCTTTCTTT
abundance: NA; v_gene: TRBV7-3; j_gene: TRBJ2-2; d_gene: TRBD2; CDR3aa: CASSLIGGSTGELFF; CDR3nt: TGTGCCAGCAGCTTAATCGGCGGGAGCACCGGGGAGCTGTTTTTT
abundance: NA; v_gene: TRBV28; j_gene: TRBJ2-3; d_gene: NA; CDR3aa: CASSLNSISTDTQYF; CDR3nt: TGTGCCAGCAGTTTAAACAGCATTAGCACAGATACGCAGTATTTT
abundance: NA; v_gene: TRBV4-1; j_gene: TRBJ2-1; d_gene: NA; CDR3aa: CASSQDWGSNEQFF; CDR3nt: TGCGCCAGCAGCCAAGATTGGGGTTCCAATGAGCAGTTCTTC
abundance: NA; v_gene: TRBV5-8; j_gene: TRBJ1-2; d_gene: TRBD1; CDR3aa: CASSWRGQGGYTF; CDR3nt: TGTGCCAGCAGCTGGAGGGGGCAAGGGGGCTACACCTTC
abundance: NA; v_gene: TRBV7-9; j_gene: TRBJ2-7; d_gene: NA; CDR3aa: CASSLALGYGGEQYF; CDR3nt: TGTGCCAGCAGCTTAGCCCTAGGATATGGCGGCGAGCAGTACTTC
abundance: NA; v_gene: TRBV6-4; j_gene: TRBJ2-7; d_gene: NA; CDR3aa: CASSEAIGYEQYF; CDR3nt: TGTGCCAGCAGTGAGGCTATTGGGTACGAGCAGTACTTC
abundance: NA; v_gene: TRBV19; j_gene: TRBJ2-1; d_gene: NA; CDR3aa: CASSIVAEYNEQFF; CDR3nt: TGTGCCAGTAGTATAGTGGCAGAGTACAATGAGCAGTTCTTC
abundance: NA; v_gene: TRBV27; j_gene: TRBJ2-7; d_gene: NA; CDR3aa: CASSLGGPPYEQYF; CDR3nt: TGTGCCAGCAGCTTAGGGGGGCCCCCCTACGAGCAGTACTTC
abundance: NA; v_gene: TRBV7-2; j_gene: TRBJ2-7; d_gene: TRBD1; CDR3aa: CASSRDRGSYEQYF; CDR3nt: TGTGCCAGCAGCAGGGACAGGGGTTCGTACGAGCAGTACTTC
abundance: NA; v_gene: TRBV28; j_gene: TRBJ1-4; d_gene: TRBD1; CDR3aa: CASSIGTGGEKLFF; CDR3nt: TGTGCCAGCAGTATAGGGACAGGGGGCGAAAAACTGTTTTTT
abundance: NA; v_gene: TRBV2; j_gene: TRBJ2-1; d_gene: NA; CDR3aa: CASSPPVQRLGNEQFF; CDR3nt: TGTGCCAGCAGTCCCCCTGTACAGAGGTTGGGCAATGAGCAGTTCTTC
abundance: NA; v_gene: TRBV27; j_gene: TRBJ2-5; d_gene: NA; CDR3aa: CASTTELQETQYF; CDR3nt: TGTGCCAGCACGACAGAACTCCAAGAGACCCAGTACTTC
abundance: NA; v_gene: TRBV19; j_gene: TRBJ2-3; d_gene: NA; CDR3aa: CASRGVAGRTDTQYF; CDR3nt: TGTGCCAGTAGGGGAGTAGCTGGTCGCACAGATACGCAGTATTTT
abundance: NA; v_gene: TRBV15; j_gene: TRBJ1-2; d_gene: NA; CDR3aa: CATSRELSFTNYGYTF; CDR3nt: TGTGCCACCAGCAGAGAGCTGAGCTTTACTAACTATGGCTACACCTTC
abundance: NA; v_gene: TRBV5-1; j_gene: TRBJ2-3; d_gene: NA; CDR3aa: CASSLWGLAKTDTQYF; CDR3nt: TGCGCCAGCAGCTTGTGGGGTTTGGCGAAGACAGATACGCAGTATTTT
abundance: once; v_gene: TRBV10-3; j_gene: TRBJ1-2; d_gene: NA; CDR3aa: CAISEIPGKDFGNYGYTF; CDR3nt: TGTGCCATCAGTGAGATCCCGGGAAAAGACTTCGGTAACTATGGCTACACCTTC
abundance: NA; v_gene: TRBV2; j_gene: TRBJ1-2; d_gene: TRBD1; CDR3aa: CATSPGQGAYGYTF; CDR3nt: TGTGCCACGTCCCCCGGACAGGGGGCCTATGGCTACACCTTC
abundance: NA; v_gene: TRBV7-9; j_gene: TRBJ2-1; d_gene: TRBD2; CDR3aa: CASGLADNEQFF; CDR3nt: TGTGCCAGCGGGCTAGCGGACAATGAGCAGTTCTTC
abundance: NA; v_gene: TRBV30; j_gene: TRBJ1-1; d_gene: NA; CDR3aa: CAKRDLNTEAFF; CDR3nt: TGTGCCAAAAGGGACTTGAACACTGAAGCTTTCTTT
abundance: NA; v_gene: TRBV7-2; j_gene: TRBJ1-2; d_gene: TRBD1; CDR3aa: CASSYWEGADYGYTF; CDR3nt: TGTGCCAGCAGCTACTGGGAGGGGGCGGACTATGGCTACACCTTC
abundance: NA; v_gene: TRBV27; j_gene: TRBJ1-1; d_gene: TRBD1; CDR3aa: CASSTTGRGTEAFF; CDR3nt: TGTGCCAGCAGCACGACAGGGAGAGGAACTGAAGCTTTCTTT
abundance: NA; v_gene: TRBV27; j_gene: TRBJ2-1; d_gene: TRBD2; CDR3aa: CASSYPGLAYNEQFF; CDR3nt: TGTGCCAGCAGTTACCCGGGACTAGCATACAATGAGCAGTTCTTC
abundance: NA; v_gene: TRBV10-3; j_gene: TRBJ2-5; d_gene: TRBD2; CDR3aa: CAISGGTSTETQYF; CDR3nt: TGTGCCATCAGTGGGGGGACTAGTACAGAGACCCAGTACTTC
abundance: NA; v_gene: TRBV9; j_gene: TRBJ1-1; d_gene: NA; CDR3aa: CASSAPIGDAFF; CDR3nt: TGTGCCAGCAGCGCCCCCATCGGGGACGCTTTCTTT
abundance: NA; v_gene: TRBV19; j_gene: TRBJ1-4; d_gene: TRBD1; CDR3aa: CASSIIQGNEKLFF; CDR3nt: TGTGCCAGTAGTATCATACAGGGGAATGAAAAACTGTTTTTT
abundance: few; v_gene: TRBV30; j_gene: TRBJ1-1; d_gene: NA; CDR3aa: CAWSVRRASEAFF; CDR3nt: TGTGCCTGGAGTGTCCGGAGGGCTTCTGAAGCTTTCTTT
abundance: NA; v_gene: TRBV7-9; j_gene: TRBJ1-2; d_gene: NA; CDR3aa: CASSLYNPLLTGGYTF; CDR3nt: TGTGCCAGCAGCTTATATAATCCACTTCTCACCGGTGGCTACACCTTC
abundance: NA; v_gene: TRBV5-4; j_gene: TRBJ1-1; d_gene: TRBD1; CDR3aa: CASSSRTGLNTEAFF; CDR3nt: TGTGCCAGCAGCTCCCGGACAGGCCTGAACACTGAAGCTTTCTTT
abundance: NA; v_gene: TRBV7-9; j_gene: TRBJ1-5; d_gene: TRBD1; CDR3aa: CAASDRDSNQPQHF; CDR3nt: TGTGCCGCTTCTGACAGGGATAGCAATCAGCCCCAGCATTTT
abundance: NA; v_gene: TRBV19; j_gene: TRBJ2-3; d_gene: NA; CDR3aa: CASKGMEPLQYF; CDR3nt: TGTGCCAGTAAGGGCATGGAGCCCCTACAGTATTTT
abundance: NA; v_gene: TRBV4-2; j_gene: TRBJ1-2; d_gene: TRBD1; CDR3aa: CASSQDMDRGEYGYTF; CDR3nt: TGTGCCAGCAGCCAAGATATGGACAGGGGAGAATATGGCTACACCTTC
abundance: NA; v_gene: TRBV6-5; j_gene: TRBJ2-7; d_gene: NA; CDR3aa: CASSSFSGFTYEQYF; CDR3nt: TGTGCCAGCAGTTCTTTTAGCGGTTTCACCTACGAGCAGTACTTC
abundance: NA; v_gene: TRBV11-3; j_gene: TRBJ2-2; d_gene: TRBD2; CDR3aa: CASSPARAAGGELFF; CDR3nt: TGTGCCAGCAGCCCGGCGCGGGCAGCGGGGGGGGAGCTGTTTTTT
abundance: NA; v_gene: TRBV13; j_gene: TRBJ2-3; d_gene: NA; CDR3aa: CASSLVTGGDSYTDTQYF; CDR3nt: TGTGCCAGCAGCTTAGTTACCGGGGGCGACTCGTACACAGATACGCAGTATTTT
abundance: NA; v_gene: TRBV28; j_gene: TRBJ2-7; d_gene: TRBD2; CDR3aa: CASSLYPGIAGVVEQYF; CDR3nt: TGTGCCAGCAGTTTATACCCCGGGATAGCGGGTGTGGTTGAGCAGTACTTC
abundance: NA; v_gene: TRBV6-1; j_gene: TRBJ2-7; d_gene: TRBD2; CDR3aa: CASSEGTSFYEQYF; CDR3nt: TGTGCCAGCAGTGAGGGGACTAGCTTCTACGAGCAGTACTTC
abundance: NA; v_gene: TRBV5-5; j_gene: TRBJ1-1; d_gene: NA; CDR3aa: CASSSSFSLNTEAFF; CDR3nt: TGTGCCAGCAGCTCGAGCTTTTCCCTGAACACTGAAGCTTTCTTT
abundance: NA; v_gene: TRBV2; j_gene: TRBJ2-4; d_gene: TRBD2; CDR3aa: CASSRLAGDENIQYF; CDR3nt: TGTGCCAGCAGTCGATTAGCGGGAGATGAAAACATTCAGTACTTC
abundance: NA; v_gene: TRBV27; j_gene: TRBJ1-4; d_gene: NA; CDR3aa: CASSLMENEKLFF; CDR3nt: TGTGCCAGCAGTTTGATGGAGAATGAAAAACTGTTTTTT
abundance: NA; v_gene: TRBV7-8; j_gene: TRBJ2-5; d_gene: NA; CDR3aa: CASSLYRKETQYF; CDR3nt: TGTGCCAGCAGCCTTTATCGGAAAGAGACCCAGTACTTC
abundance: NA; v_gene: TRBV5-4; j_gene: TRBJ2-7; d_gene: TRBD2; CDR3aa: CASSLGLAGITYEQYF; CDR3nt: TGTGCCAGCAGCTTAGGACTAGCGGGAATCACCTACGAGCAGTACTTC
abundance: NA; v_gene: TRBV4-1; j_gene: TRBJ2-4; d_gene: NA; CDR3aa: CASSQPTSAKNIQYF; CDR3nt: TGCGCCAGCAGCCAACCCACTAGCGCCAAAAACATTCAGTACTTC